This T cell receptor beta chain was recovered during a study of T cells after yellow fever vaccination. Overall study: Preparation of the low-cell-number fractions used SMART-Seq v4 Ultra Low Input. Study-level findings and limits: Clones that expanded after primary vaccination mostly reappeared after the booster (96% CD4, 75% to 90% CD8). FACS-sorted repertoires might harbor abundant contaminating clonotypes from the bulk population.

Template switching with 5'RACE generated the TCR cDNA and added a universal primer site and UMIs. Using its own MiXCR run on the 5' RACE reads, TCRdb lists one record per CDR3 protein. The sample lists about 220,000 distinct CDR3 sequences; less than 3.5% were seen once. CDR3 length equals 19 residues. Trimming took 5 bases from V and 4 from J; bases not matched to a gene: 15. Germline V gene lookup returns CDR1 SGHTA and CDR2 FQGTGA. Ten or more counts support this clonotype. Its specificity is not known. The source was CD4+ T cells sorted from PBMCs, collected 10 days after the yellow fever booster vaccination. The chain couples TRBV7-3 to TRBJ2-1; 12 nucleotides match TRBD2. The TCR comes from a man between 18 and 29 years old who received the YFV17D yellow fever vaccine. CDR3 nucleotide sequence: TGTGCCAGCAGCGTAATCCCCTCCGGACTAGCGGGGCCATACAATGAGCAGTTCTTC. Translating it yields CASSVIPSGLAGPYNEQFF.